This entry lists 11 T cell receptor beta chains sequenced from one sample in a study of T-cell reconstitution after alpha-beta-depleted transplantation in children. Molecular barcoding with unique molecular identifiers was used for the TCRbeta library. One entry per CDR3 protein results from TCRdb running MiXCR on the PCR reads. The table shows about 980,000 distinct CDR3 sequences, with roughly 31% occurring only once. Here the sequenced sample was PBMCs, mostly from graft donor cells, taken 360 days after TCRalphabeta/CD19-depleted stem cell transplant. These receptors were obtained from a boy in the first two years of life who had a stem cell transplant for SCID, so the T cells may come from the graft donor.

This rearrangement joins TRBV10-3 to TRBJ2-7; possibly TRBD1 or TRBD2 for D (5 bases each). The CDR3 has 16 residues. CDR1 ENHRY and CDR2 SYGVKD come from the germline V gene. Trimming took 6 bases from V and 2 from J, leaving 20 bases between them. CDR3 amino acids: CAISNSPGTATYEQYF. The CDR3 coding sequence is TGTGCCATCAGCAACTCTCCCGGGACGGCGACCTACGAGCAGTACTTC.

V is TRBV2 and J is TRBJ1-4, with TRBD1 matching 7 bases. The ends lost 6 bases at V and 3 bases at J; junction bases unmatched: 7. CDR3 length equals 15 residues. Per the germline V gene, CDR1 is SNHLY and CDR2 is FYNNEI. The CDR3 coding sequence is TGTGCCAGCAGCGGAGGGGACAGAGCTAATGAAAAACTGTTTTTT. It yields the protein CASSGGDRANEKLFF.

This clonotype was counted only a few times. The chain has TRBV10-3 and TRBJ2-5, with D possibly called TRBD1 or TRBD2 (5 bases each). The CDR3 is 16 residues long. V shed 6 bases and J shed 2 bases, with 19 bases lying between them. In germline, CDR1 is ENHRY, CDR2 SYGVKD. The CDR3 DNA follows: TGTGCCATCAGCCAAGGAGAGGGGCCCGGTCAAGAGACCCAGTACTTC. Protein sequence: CAISQGEGPGQETQYF.

The chain carries TRBV7-2 and TRBJ2-7; 9 nucleotides agree with TRBD1. Germline CDR1 reads SGHTA; CDR2 reads FQGNSA. The CDR3 runs to 16 residues. V was pared by 3 bases and J by 0 bases, with 6 bases of the junction left unmatched. In DNA, the CDR3 is TGTGCCAGCAGCTTGACAGGGGGTTTTTCCTCCTACGAGCAGTACTTC. This sequence encodes CASSLTGGFSSYEQYF. Based on the CDR3 plus reference TRBV7-2 and TRBJ2-7, the full variable domain is GAGVSQSPSNKVTEKGKDVELRCDPISGHTALYWYRQSLGQGLEFLIYFQGNSAPDKSGLPSDRFSAERTGGSVSTLTIQRTQQEDSAVYLCASSLTGGFSSYEQYFGPGTRLTVT.

This clonotype was picked up a small number of times. The chain has TRBV5-1 and TRBJ2-1; D not resolved. This CDR3 has 15 residues. Germline V CDR1 and CDR2: SGHRS, YFSETQ. V was pared by 0 bases and J by 6 bases, with 13 bases between. This CDR3 reads CASSLAQPTFNEQFF. In DNA, the CDR3 is TGCGCCAGCAGCTTGGCCCAGCCTACTTTCAATGAGCAGTTCTTC. The variable domain in full, with the rest retrieved from reference TRBV5-1 and TRBJ2-1, is KAGVTQTPRYLIKTRGQQVTLSCSPISGHRSVSWYQQTPGQGLQFLFEYFSETQRNKGNFPGRFSGRQFSNSRSEMNVSTLELGDSALYLCASSLAQPTFNEQFFGPGTRLTVL.

CDR3 nucleotides: TGCGCCAGCAGCCCCCCAGGGAGCAGGGCCTACAATGAGCAGTTCTTC. Residues: CASSPPGSRAYNEQFF. The V and J genes are TRBV5-1 and TRBJ2-1; D may match TRBD1 or TRBD2 (5 bases each). Germline CDR1 is SGHRS and CDR2 is YFSETQ. Trimming removed 4 bases at V and 2 bases at J, with 16 bases between. The CDR3 sequence is 16 residues long.

This chain joins TRBV7-2 and TRBJ1-1, with TRBD1 as a possible D gene (6 bases). Germline CDR1 reads SGHTA; CDR2 reads FQGNSA. CDR3 length equals 14 residues. V dropped 0 bases and J dropped 11 bases, with 16 bases sitting between them. CDR3: CASSLAGPQRGAFF. The DNA of the CDR3 is TGTGCCAGCAGCTTAGCGGGGCCTCAAAGGGGGGCTTTCTTT.

This clonotype was found a few times. The chain recombines TRBV7-9 with TRBJ1-1; the D is unclear. Looked up from germline, CDR1 is SEHNR and CDR2 is FQNEAQ (reference sequence). The CDR3 contains 13 residues. V lost 6 bases, J lost 1 base, and 9 bases lay in between. For the CDR3, the DNA is TGTGCCAGCAGACGGACCCCGAACACTGAAGCTTTCTTT. Protein: CASRRTPNTEAFF.

A few counts support this clonotype. Because it lacks the conserved phenylalanine or tryptophan at the end, this CDR3 is likely a read error. The limits of the CDR3 on the DNA are not certain, so only TCRdb's listed CDR3 is given. This rearrangement joins TRBV29-1 to TRBJ2-3. Germline values: CDR1 SQVTM, CDR2 ANQGSEA. The CDR3 is made up of 11 amino acids, end residues included. CDR3: CSVEEGSLIFS.

The chain links TRBV20-1 to TRBJ1-1; 7 bases are a match to TRBD1. Trimming cost V 1 base and J 7 bases; bases outside gene matches: 9. The CDR3 is 14 residues long. Per the germline V gene, CDR1 is DFQATT and CDR2 is SNEGSKA (reference sequence). The CDR3 loop is CSARVQTGIFEAFF. CDR3 DNA sequence: TGCAGTGCTAGAGTTCAGACAGGGATTTTTGAAGCTTTCTTT.

In its sample, this clonotype was seen a few times. The rearrangement uses TRBV29-1 and TRBJ1-3; D ambiguous. Germline lookup yields CDR1 SQVTM and CDR2 ANQGSEA. There are 11 residues in the CDR3. The V gene lost 6 bases and the J gene lost 4 bases, with 7 bases spanning the gap. The CDR3 is CSVASGNTIYF. The CDR3 DNA sequence: TGCAGCGTGGCGTCGGGAAACACCATATATTTT.